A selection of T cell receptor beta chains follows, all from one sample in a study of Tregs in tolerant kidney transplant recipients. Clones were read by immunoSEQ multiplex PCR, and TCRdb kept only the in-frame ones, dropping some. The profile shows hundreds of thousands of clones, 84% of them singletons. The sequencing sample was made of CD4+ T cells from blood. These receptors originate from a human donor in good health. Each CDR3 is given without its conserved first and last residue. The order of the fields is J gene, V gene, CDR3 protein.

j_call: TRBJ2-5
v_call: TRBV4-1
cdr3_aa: ASSQPGAAQETQY

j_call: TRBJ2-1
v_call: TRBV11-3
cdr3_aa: ASSPRQGKNVHEQF

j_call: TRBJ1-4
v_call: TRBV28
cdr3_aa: ASSSTSPGKKLF

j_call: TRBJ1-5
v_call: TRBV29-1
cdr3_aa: SVGRGGSNQPQH

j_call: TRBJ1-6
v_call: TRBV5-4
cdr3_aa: ASSLSRGFDNSPLH

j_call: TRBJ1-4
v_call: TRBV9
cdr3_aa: ASSVVGQGATNEKLF

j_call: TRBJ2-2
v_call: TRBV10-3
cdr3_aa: AISGLDTGELF

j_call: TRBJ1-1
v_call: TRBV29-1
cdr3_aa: SVGRANTEAF

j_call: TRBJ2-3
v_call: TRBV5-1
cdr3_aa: ASVSTPFGFTDTQY

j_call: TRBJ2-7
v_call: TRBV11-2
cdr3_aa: ASSSGQKSYEQY

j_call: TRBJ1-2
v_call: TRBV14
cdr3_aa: ACSPTGGYGYT

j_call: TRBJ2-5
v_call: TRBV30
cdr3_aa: AWSRHTSGETQY

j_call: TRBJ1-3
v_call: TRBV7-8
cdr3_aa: ASSSQGAPSGNTIY